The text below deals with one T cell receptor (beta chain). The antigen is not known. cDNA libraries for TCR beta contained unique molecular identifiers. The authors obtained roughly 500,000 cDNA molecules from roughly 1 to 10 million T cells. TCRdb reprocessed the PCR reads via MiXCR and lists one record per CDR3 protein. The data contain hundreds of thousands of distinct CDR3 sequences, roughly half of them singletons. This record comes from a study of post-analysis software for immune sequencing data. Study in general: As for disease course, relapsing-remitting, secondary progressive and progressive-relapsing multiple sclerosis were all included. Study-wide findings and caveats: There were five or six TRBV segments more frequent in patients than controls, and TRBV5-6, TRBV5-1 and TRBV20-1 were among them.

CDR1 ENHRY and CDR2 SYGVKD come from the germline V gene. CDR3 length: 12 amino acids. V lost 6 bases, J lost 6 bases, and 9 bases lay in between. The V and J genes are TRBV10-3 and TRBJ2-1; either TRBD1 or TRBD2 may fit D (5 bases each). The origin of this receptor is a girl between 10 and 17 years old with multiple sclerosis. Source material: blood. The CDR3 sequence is CAIRGTSNEQFF. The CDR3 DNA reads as TGTGCCATCAGGGGGACCTCCAATGAGCAGTTCTTC.